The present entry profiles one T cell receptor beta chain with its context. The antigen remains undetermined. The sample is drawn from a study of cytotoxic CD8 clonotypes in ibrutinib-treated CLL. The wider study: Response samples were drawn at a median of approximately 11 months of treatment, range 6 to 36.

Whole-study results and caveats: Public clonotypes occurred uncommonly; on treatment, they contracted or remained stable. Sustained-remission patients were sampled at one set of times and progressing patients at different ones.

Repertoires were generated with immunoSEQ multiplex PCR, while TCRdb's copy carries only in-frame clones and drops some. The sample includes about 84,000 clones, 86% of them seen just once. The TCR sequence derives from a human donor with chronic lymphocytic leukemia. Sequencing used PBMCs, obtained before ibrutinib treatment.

The CDR3 bases are TGTGCCAGCAGCCCGTCCGGGACAATTTGGGAAAAACTGTTTTTT. Translating gives CASSPSGTIWEKLFF. The V gene is TRBV7-9, the J gene TRBJ1-4, with D perhaps matching TRBD1 (6 bases). CDR3 length: 15 amino acids. CDR1 is SEHNR, CDR2 FQNEAQ, per germline (reference sequence). The V gene lost 5 bases and the J gene lost 8 bases, with 18 bases spanning the gap.